This TCR beta chain was documented in a study of shared clonotypes between healthy human individuals (dated by TCRdb to the early 2020s). Regarding the research as a whole: Two women and a few men aged 18 to 49 years were included in the cohort. To estimate repertoire size and how much clonotype sharing occurs between individuals, the study deeply sequenced the blood TCR repertoires of roughly 5 healthy adults. To increase sequencing depth and limit assay-specific biases, TCR repertoire library preparation and sequencing were carried out by different laboratories using diverse techniques. Per donor, leukapheresis produced somewhere between about 0.9 and 9 billion PBMCs. For each donor, CD4 naive and CD4 memory were each given three plates, CD8 naive was given two plates, and CD8 memory was given one plate.

Using the deep immunoSEQ assay, multiplex PCR amplified TCR CDR3 regions from genomic DNA. Extracted genomic DNA from each cell subset was spread evenly across all wells of several immunoSEQ 96-well plates, with each plate serving as a replicate. For sorted subsets, each replicate PCR was loaded with about 200 ng genomic DNA, equivalent to 30,000 or so T cell genomes. Purified libraries were quantified with a Qubit 3.0 fluorometer, sized on a Bioanalyzer 2100, and re-quantified with the KAPA Library Quantification kit. Every immunoSEQ 96-well plate was sequenced on a dedicated single-read 150-cycle Illumina NextSeq 550 flow cell. The study's processing was this. Because the immunoSEQ output included only junctional sequences and no quality scores, the filtering could not be the same as the filtering used for full-length reads. Sequences were annotated with PyIR, a Python wrapper for IgBLAST v1.9, and V/J genes and CDR3 were assigned using IMGT germline references. Any read was removed if the V/J assignment was weak (E-value above 1e-6), the CDR3 was missing, or the read contained stop codons, out-of-frame junctions, or ambiguous translated residues. V3J clonotypes were defined as sequences sharing an identical inferred V gene, J gene, and CDR3 amino acid sequence. Percentage overlap between repertoires was calculated by dividing the number of shared unique clonotypes by the size of the smaller repertoire. Three approaches were used to assess repertoire richness: RTK rarefaction, the Chao1 estimator, and Recon v2.1 estimates of unobserved clonotypes. For all TCRbeta clonotypes obtained by the gDNA method from a few donors, generation probabilities were computed with OLGA. TCRdb carries this immuneACCESS record with in-frame sequences only. Its versions omit some clonotypes, under half of them owing to an unresolved V gene in the studies checked, with the rest unexplained. That table is the source of V, J and clone size, and D and trimming were worked out from the DNA. Across this sample there are under 1,100,000 clones, with more than 65% seen only once. Of the sample, about 1.5% is held by the ten largest clones.

A note on this clone: Its specific antigen is unknown. Base qualities are not provided; no much larger clone lies one nucleotide away.

The donors were healthy, HIV-negative adults who had no recently reported acute infections or vaccinations. Only Caucasian adults living in Nashville, Tennessee, USA were represented among the donors. CD4+ T cells were enriched by magnetic negative selection, after which naive cells were positively selected on CD45RA and the negative fraction was taken as the memory subset. Blood was obtained by leukapheresis, after which PBMCs were separated by Ficoll-Histopaque density gradient centrifugation and cryopreserved in liquid nitrogen vapor phase. Analytical flow cytometry was used to check the purity and quantity of every magnetically sorted T cell population. Genomic DNA was isolated from every sorted fraction and measured by UV absorbance on a Nanodrop 2000c. Overall results and qualifications from the work: Sampling was restricted to blood, and TCR repertoires in tissues likely differ from the TCR repertoires found in blood. The genetic and exposure-history diversity represented was limited by the small number of donors. Even with the large sequencing depth, rarefaction of the sorted-subset datasets indicated that sequencing was incomplete. Sharing across several donors was observed for around 5% of naive CD4, less than 4% of naive CD8, 2% to 2.5% of memory CD4, and roughly 0.4% of memory CD8 clonotypes. Pairwise subsampling indicated that sequencing depth was expected to affect the degree of clonotype sharing among donors. Larger estimated clonotype richness was generally found for naive subsets than for memory subsets. Higher generation probabilities were observed for clonotypes shared by all four sorted-subset donors than for non-shared clonotypes.

Including the terminal cysteine and phenylalanine, the CDR3 comprises 16 residues. The retained sequence is limited to the CDR3, 48 bases, with the frame set at the first base. V sheds 0 bases and J sheds 2 bases, leaving 8 bases between their ends. Sequences MGHRA (CDR1) and YSYEKL (CDR2) are obtained from the germline V gene. The sequenced material came from memory CD4+ T cells sorted from blood. The sample's cell subset or site, from its label and the paper: CD45RA-negative fraction. This receptor chain uses TRBV4-1 and TRBJ1-6; the D gene is perhaps TRBD1, on 5 matching bases. The receptor comes from a man aged 18 to 30 in good health. The CDR3 in this case is CASSQDGAAYNSPLHF. The DNA reads TGCGCCAGCAGCCAAGATGGGGCAGCCTATAATTCACCCCTCCACTTT.